This record looks at one T cell receptor beta chain sequence and its context. Its antigen is not known. These gene names are mouse names. The read falls 4 residues short of the CDR3 end, and the missing part is taken from the germline J gene. Trimming took off 2 bases at V and 1 base at J, with 6 bases between the two ends. The CDR3 contains 13 residues. Per the germline V gene, CDR1 is FNHDT and CDR2 is SITEND (reference sequence). This sample stems from a study of CD8+ T cells in alopecia areata. Study overall: Female approximately 7-10-week-old C3H/HeJ recipients received skin from 6-12-month-old C3H/HeJ graft donors with spontaneous alopecia.

cDNA serving as the sequencing template came from extracted, reverse transcribed RNA. This table comes from immunoSEQ multiplex PCR, and its TCRdb copy is limited to in-frame clones, with some not included. The sample shows 270,000 or so clones, none of them appearing just once. Cells that came from pooled cutaneous lymph nodes were sorted using CD4, CD8alpha, NKG2D, NKG2ACE and other markers. Study results and limitations: Sequencing of scalp tissue also captures the resident alphabeta T cells of normal skin. Higher clonality than in normal scalp was seen in lesional scalp, especially alopecia totalis/universalis.

V is TRBV19 and J is TRBJ1-1; D is possibly TRBD1 (6 bases). The sequence was obtained from a C3H/HeJ mouse with alopecia areata. The strain is characterized by the MHC haplotype H2-k. Sequences were obtained from CD4+ T cells sorted from a lymph node. CDR3 bases read: TGTGCCAGCAGTATGGACAGAAACACA. Amino acids: CASSMDRNT. The full CDR3 protein is CASSMDRNTEVFF.